This TCR beta chain was captured by sequencing in a study of T cell repertoires in cytomegalovirus infection. Study information: Both a matching HLA type and CMV infection were indicated by public TCR beta signatures. Study outcomes and limitations: HLA-C-restricted CMV-specific TCR beta clonotypes were dominant in the ex vivo response.

This CDR3 has 15 residues. CDR1 and CDR2 (germline): SGHAT, FQNNGV. Trimming pared 2 bases from V and 4 bases from J, leaving 14 bases between. MiXCR, run by TCRdb on the reads, gives a single entry per CDR3 protein. The sample lists roughly 280,000 distinct CDR3 sequences, roughly 13% occurring once. This clonotype was detected many times. Its antigen remains unidentified. The source of this sequence is a human donor in good health (CMV status not recorded). Some clones in this sample may be carry-over from other donors' samples. Sequencing used PBMCs. The rearrangement joins TRBV11-2 to TRBJ1-2; tentatively, D is TRBD1 (6 bases). The DNA for the CDR3 is TGTGCCAGCAGCTTAAGCCGGGGGGGCCGCTATGGCTACACCTTC. It codes for CASSLSRGGRYGYTF.